The 4 T cell receptor beta chains below all came from one sample that was sequenced in a study of Graves' ophthalmopathy and Graves' hyperthyroidism. Amplified TCR beta CDR3 regions were obtained using RNA transcripts as template. HTBI-primed RT-PCR formed the first round, and a multiplex PCR formed the second. From the multiplex PCR reads, TCRdb called clonotypes with MiXCR, one entry per CDR3 protein. The table has about half a million distinct CDR3 sequences, over 13% seen once. The sample consisted of blood. These receptors were obtained from a woman between 25 and 40 years old with Graves' ophthalmopathy.

This clonotype was seen repeatedly, ten times or more. The CDR3 nucleotides read TGCAGCGTTGTGCGGAACAGCGCTATGAACACTGAAGCTTTCTTT. It specifies CSVVRNSAMNTEAFF. The chain is built from TRBV29-1 and TRBJ1-1; no clear D gene. The germline V gene encodes CDR1 SQVTM and CDR2 ANQGSEA. The length of the CDR3 is 15 residues. With 4 bases removed from V and 0 bases from J, the gap between germline ends came to 15 bases.

This chain joins TRBV20-1 and TRBJ2-5, with a weak D call TRBD1 (6 bases). Deletions cut 1 base from V and 5 bases from J, with 11 bases between. The CDR3 consists of 13 residues. Germline V gene sequence: CDR1 DFQATT, CDR2 SNEGSKA (reference sequence). In DNA form, the CDR3 reads TGCAGTGCTAGAGGGACAGTTGGTGAGACCCAGTACTTC. Protein: CSARGTVGETQYF.

This clonotype was recorded at least ten times. The chain couples TRBV12-3 or TRBV12-4 to TRBJ2-7, with a weak D call TRBD1 (5 bases). The CDR3 has 15 amino acids. Between the trimmed V and J ends, which lost 8 bases and 2 bases, there was a span of 19 bases. Written as DNA, the CDR3 is TGTGCCAGCGGATTGGGTCCGGACAACACCTACGAGCAGTACTTC. Translated: CASGLGPDNTYEQYF.

Concerning this clonotype: This may arise from a read error, as a much more abundant clone is one base away. The chain joins TRBV3-1 to TRBJ2-5, with TRBD1 matching 10 bases. Germline V gene sequence: CDR1 LGHDT, CDR2 YNNKEL (reference sequence). This CDR3 has 14 amino acids. CDR3: CASNQGDRGETQYF. The CDR3 nucleotides read TGTGCCAGCAACCAAGGGGACAGGGGAGAGACCCAGTACTTC.